The rows below give T cell receptor beta chains drawn from one sample of a study of cytotoxic CD8 clonotypes in ibrutinib-treated CLL. TCRdb keeps only in-frame clones here, not all; method: immunoSEQ multiplex PCR. This table has over 200,000 clones, just over 70% appearing once. The input for sequencing was PBMCs, taken after 12 months of ibrutinib treatment. The source is a human donor with chronic lymphocytic leukemia. CDR3s include the opening cysteine and the closing phenylalanine or tryptophan. The D gene is left open where the match is weak. A row's size may be missing; if present it is once, few, many or a size class.

TRBV29-1	NA	NA	TRBJ1-3	CSVVGNGNTIYF	TGCAGCGTTGTGGGGAACGGAAACACCATATATTTT
TRBV9	NA	NA	TRBJ2-1	CASSVAVRNEQFF	TGTGCCAGCAGCGTAGCTGTCCGCAATGAGCAGTTCTTC
TRBV4-2	NA	NA	TRBJ1-2	CASSQDKGINGYTF	TGTGCCAGCAGCCAAGACAAGGGTATAAATGGCTACACCTTC
TRBV14	TRBD1	once	TRBJ1-4	CASSSNRGRNEKLFF	TGTGCCAGCAGCTCCAACAGGGGGCGGAATGAAAAACTGTTTTTT
TRBV4-3	NA	NA	TRBJ2-7	CASSQDIGSYYEQYF	TGCGCCAGCAGCCAAGATATAGGCTCCTACTACGAGCAGTACTTC
TRBV5-8	TRBD2	NA	TRBJ2-7	CASSLGGASGIPYQQYF	TGTGCCAGCAGCTTGGGTGGGGCTAGCGGGATCCCCTATCAGCAGTACTTC
TRBV15	NA	NA	TRBJ2-2	CATSGDIATGELFF	TGTGCCACCAGCGGGGACATAGCAACCGGGGAGCTGTTTTTT
TRBV9	NA	few	TRBJ1-1	CASSESGTTEAFF	TGTGCCAGCAGCGAGTCGGGGACCACTGAAGCTTTCTTT
TRBV9	NA	NA	TRBJ2-2	CASSVSGTGELFF	TGTGCCAGCAGCGTATCAGGGACCGGGGAGCTGTTTTTT
TRBV30	NA	once	TRBJ2-6	CAWRNRAVPLSGANVLTF	TGTGCCTGGAGAAACAGGGCCGTACCGCTCTCTGGGGCCAACGTCCTGACTTTC
TRBV10-1	NA	NA	TRBJ1-5	CASSEPPGLNSNQPQHF	TGCGCCAGCAGTGAGCCACCGGGACTGAATAGCAATCAGCCCCAGCATTTT
TRBV5-1	NA	NA	TRBJ1-1	CASSPGTLYTEAFF	TGCGCCAGCAGCCCTGGGACGCTTTACACTGAAGCTTTCTTT
TRBV13	TRBD1	NA	TRBJ1-1	CASSPTGDRGANTEAFF	TGTGCCAGCAGCCCGACAGGGGATCGAGGGGCCAACACTGAAGCTTTCTTT
TRBV5-1	TRBD1	NA	TRBJ1-1	CASRTGTGALNTEAFF	TGCGCCAGCAGAACCGGGACAGGTGCCCTAAACACTGAAGCTTTCTTT
TRBV6-5	NA	few	TRBJ2-5	CASSPLGPRAQYF	TGTGCCAGCAGTCCCCTGGGACCGAGGGCCCAGTACTTC
TRBV10-3	NA	few	TRBJ1-2	CAISPGVNYGYTF	TGTGCCATCAGCCCAGGGGTTAACTATGGCTACACCTTC
TRBV7-7	TRBD2	NA	TRBJ2-2	CASSSSGTTLNTGELFF	TGTGCTAGCAGCTCCTCCGGGACTACACTGAACACCGGGGAGCTGTTTTTT
TRBV14	TRBD2	NA	TRBJ2-1	CASSQGLPWGLAGDFNEQFF	TGTGCCAGCAGCCAAGGACTCCCTTGGGGACTAGCGGGGGATTTCAATGAGCAGTTCTTC
TRBV6-6	NA	once	TRBJ1-5	CASSYSSRVNQPQHF	TGTGCCAGCAGTTACTCGTCCAGGGTAAATCAGCCCCAGCATTTT
TRBV2	NA	NA	TRBJ1-5	CASRIRGLRQPQHF	TGTGCCAGCAGGATCCGGGGCCTGAGGCAGCCCCAGCATTTT
TRBV28	NA	NA	TRBJ1-2	CASSFGGNNYGYTF	TGTGCCAGCAGTTTCGGGGGTAACAACTATGGCTACACCTTC
TRBV27	NA	NA	TRBJ2-7	CASSLSRGVGEQYF	TGTGCCAGCAGTTTATCGAGGGGGGTGGGGGAGCAGTACTTC
TRBV29-1	NA	NA	TRBJ1-4	CSVKPTGATNEKLFF	TGCAGCGTGAAACCAACAGGTGCAACTAATGAAAAACTGTTTTTT
TRBV6-6	NA	NA	TRBJ2-5	CASSYNQGRAQETQYF	TGTGCCAGCAGTTACAACCAGGGGAGGGCCCAAGAGACCCAGTACTTC
TRBV1	NA	NA	TRBJ2-7	CTSSLGQGYEQYF	TGCACCAGCAGCCTGGGACAGGGCTACGAGCAGTACTTC
TRBV2	NA	NA	TRBJ2-2	CASSGQLNTGELFF	TGTGCCAGCAGTGGACAGCTGAACACCGGGGAGCTGTTTTTT
TRBV2	NA	few	TRBJ2-5	CASKGGWKETQYF	TGTGCCAGCAAAGGGGGGTGGAAAGAGACCCAGTACTTC
TRBV6-1	NA	NA	TRBJ1-2	CASNKHELNYGYTF	TGTGCCAGCAACAAGCACGAGCTTAACTATGGCTACACCTTC
TRBV5-1	NA	few	TRBJ1-6	CASSLGHGINSPLHF	TGCGCCAGCAGCTTGGGACACGGGATTAATTCACCCCTCCACTTT
TRBV9	NA	NA	TRBJ2-1	CASSPSEGGRRYNEQFF	TGTGCCAGCAGCCCTTCAGAGGGGGGGAGACGATACAATGAGCAGTTCTTC
TRBV29-1	TRBD1	NA	TRBJ1-3	CSVDPTGAGNTIYF	TGCAGCGTGGACCCGACAGGGGCGGGGAACACCATATATTTT
TRBV18	NA	NA	TRBJ2-1	CASSPWGGRHNEQFF	TGTGCCAGCTCACCATGGGGAGGTCGACACAATGAGCAGTTCTTC
TRBV4-3	NA	NA	TRBJ1-1	CASSPQERTREAFF	TGCGCCAGCAGCCCACAGGAGCGCACCCGTGAAGCTTTCTTT
TRBV19	TRBD1	NA	TRBJ1-2	CASSIRGQGGYTF	TGTGCCAGTAGTATCAGGGGGCAAGGTGGCTACACCTTC
TRBV5-1	NA	NA	TRBJ2-3	CASSVGQSTDTQYF	TGCGCCAGCAGCGTCGGACAGAGCACAGATACGCAGTATTTT
TRBV7-2	NA	NA	TRBJ2-7	CASSFRPMGGSYEQYF	TGTGCCAGCAGCTTTCGGCCTATGGGGGGCTCCTACGAGCAGTACTTC
TRBV4-3	NA	once	TRBJ1-4	CASSQEGHTTNEKLFF	TGCGCCAGCAGCCAAGAGGGGCATACAACTAATGAAAAACTGTTTTTT
TRBV5-1	NA	NA	TRBJ1-2	CASSAGRRGANVDYGYTF	TGCGCCAGCAGCGCGGGAAGGAGGGGGGCGAATGTAGACTATGGCTACACCTTC
TRBV19	TRBD2	NA	TRBJ2-7	CASSRAGVGSYEQYF	TGTGCCAGTAGTAGGGCGGGAGTAGGCTCCTACGAGCAGTACTTC
TRBV9	NA	NA	TRBJ1-3	CASSVDPGIDSGNTIYF	TGTGCCAGCAGCGTAGATCCGGGGATCGACTCTGGAAACACCATATATTTT
TRBV6-5	TRBD1	NA	TRBJ1-1	CASRSQGARTEAFF	TGTGCCAGCAGATCGCAGGGGGCGCGAACTGAAGCTTTCTTT
TRBV9	NA	NA	TRBJ2-3	CASGPTDTQYF	TGTGCCAGCGGGCCCACAGATACGCAGTATTTT
TRBV5-4	NA	NA	TRBJ2-2	CASSLWGVEGAGELFF	TGTGCCAGCAGCTTGTGGGGGGTCGAGGGAGCCGGGGAGCTGTTTTTT
TRBV30	TRBD1	NA	TRBJ1-3	CAWELDRGNTIYF	TGTGCCTGGGAACTGGACAGGGGAAACACCATATATTTT
TRBV28	TRBD2	NA	TRBJ2-1	CASSLYSGDIRREQFF	TGTGCCAGCAGTTTGTATAGCGGGGATATTCGTCGGGAGCAGTTCTTC
TRBV5-6	NA	NA	TRBJ2-3	CASSEGQHMTQYF	TGTGCCAGCAGCGAAGGACAGCACATGACGCAGTATTTT